This T cell receptor (beta chain) was profiled in a study of blood T cell repertoires in COVID-19. Background on the study: Sample material is recorded as cDNA or gDNA derived from T cells, B-cell-depleted T cells, or PBMCs.

Per the original methods: Estimated nucleated cell counts came from reference gene primer amplification. TCRdb's copy holds only in-frame clones and misses some; the assay was immunoSEQ multiplex PCR. The DNA gave D and trimming, while V, J and clone size come from that table. The data show approximately 92,000 clones, around 80% seen once. The CDR3 contains 14 residues. Germline V lookup: CDR1 MNHEY, CDR2 SMNVEV (reference sequence). V gave up 6 bases and J gave up 3 bases; unmatched junction bases: 6. The chain links TRBV27 to TRBJ2-5; TRBD1 matches 8 bases. The clonotype comes from an older man with acute or convalescent COVID-19. The sequenced sample consisted of peripheral blood. This CDR3 is CASSRGRGEETQYF. Here the CDR3 DNA reads TGTGCCAGCAGCAGGGGGCGAGGGGAAGAGACCCAGTACTTC.